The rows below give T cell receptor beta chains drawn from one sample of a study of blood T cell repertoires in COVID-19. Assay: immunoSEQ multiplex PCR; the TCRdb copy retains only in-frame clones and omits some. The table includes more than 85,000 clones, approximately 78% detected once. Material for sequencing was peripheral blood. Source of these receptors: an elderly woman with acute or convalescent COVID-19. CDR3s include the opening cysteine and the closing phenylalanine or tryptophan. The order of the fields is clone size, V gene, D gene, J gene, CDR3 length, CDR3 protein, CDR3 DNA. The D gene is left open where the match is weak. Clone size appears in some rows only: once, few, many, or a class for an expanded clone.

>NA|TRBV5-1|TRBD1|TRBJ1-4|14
CASSSGTVNEKLFF
TGCGCCAGCAGCTCCGGGACAGTAAATGAAAAACTGTTTTTT
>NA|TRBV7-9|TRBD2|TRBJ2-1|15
CASSLGAGGVNEQFF
TGTGCCAGCAGCTTAGGAGCGGGAGGTGTCAATGAGCAGTTCTTC
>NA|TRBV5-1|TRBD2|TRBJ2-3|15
CASSLEGGIADTQYF
TGCGCCAGCAGCTTGGAGGGAGGGATCGCAGATACGCAGTATTTT
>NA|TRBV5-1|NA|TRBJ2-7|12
CASSSRHYEQYF
TGCGCCAGCAGCTCGCGACACTACGAGCAGTACTTC
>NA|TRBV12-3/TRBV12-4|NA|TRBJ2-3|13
CATNSPGTDTQYF
TGTGCCACCAATAGCCCGGGGACAGATACGCAGTATTTT
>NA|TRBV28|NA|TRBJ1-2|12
CASEGVNYGYTF
TGTGCCAGCGAGGGAGTTAACTATGGCTACACCTTC
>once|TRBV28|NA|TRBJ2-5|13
CATGEGHQETQYF
TGTGCCACAGGGGAAGGACATCAAGAGACCCAGTACTTC
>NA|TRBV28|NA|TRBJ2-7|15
CASSPPDNLSYEQYF
TGTGCCAGCAGTCCCCCGGACAATCTCTCCTACGAGCAGTACTTC
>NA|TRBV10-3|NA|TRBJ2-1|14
CAIRPGTQDNEQFF
TGTGCCATCAGACCCGGGACACAAGACAATGAGCAGTTCTTC
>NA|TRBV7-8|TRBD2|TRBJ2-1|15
CASSESGSSYNEQFF
TGTGCCAGCAGCGAAAGCGGGAGCTCCTACAATGAGCAGTTCTTC
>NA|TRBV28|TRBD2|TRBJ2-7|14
CASETGGSPYEQYF
TGTGCCAGCGAAACCGGCGGGAGCCCCTACGAGCAGTACTTC
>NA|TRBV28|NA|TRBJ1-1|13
CASSKSRDTEAFF
TGTGCCAGCAGCAAGAGCAGGGACACTGAAGCTTTCTTT
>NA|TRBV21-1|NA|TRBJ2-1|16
CASSAKGQGSYNEQFF
TGTGCCAGCAGCGCTAAGGGACAGGGCTCCTACAATGAGCAGTTCTTC
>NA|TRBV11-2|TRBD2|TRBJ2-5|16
CASSSGGLAGGKTQYF
TGTGCCAGCAGCTCAGGAGGGCTAGCGGGAGGAAAGACCCAGTACTTC
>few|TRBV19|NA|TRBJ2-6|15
CASSMGGSGANVLTF
TGTGCCAGTAGTATGGGAGGATCCGGGGCCAACGTCCTGACTTTC
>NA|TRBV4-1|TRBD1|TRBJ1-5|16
CASSQVSGQLNQPQHF
TGCGCCAGCAGCCAAGTTTCGGGACAGCTCAATCAGCCCCAGCATTTT
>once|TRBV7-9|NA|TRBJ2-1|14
CASSSQLRGDEQFF
TGTGCCAGCAGCTCCCAGTTAAGGGGCGATGAGCAGTTCTTC
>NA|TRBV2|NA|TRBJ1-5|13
CASSENSNQPQHF
TGTGCCAGCAGTGAAAACAGTAATCAGCCCCAGCATTTT
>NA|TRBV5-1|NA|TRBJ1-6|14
CASSLASTDSPLHF
TGCGCCAGCAGCTTGGCCTCCACGGATTCACCCCTCCACTTT
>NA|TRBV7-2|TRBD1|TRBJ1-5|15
CASSLVQGNNQPQHF
TGTGCCAGCAGCTTAGTACAGGGGAACAATCAGCCCCAGCATTTT
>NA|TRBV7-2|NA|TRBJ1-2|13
CASSLDGLYGYTF
TGTGCCAGCAGCTTGGACGGACTCTATGGCTACACCTTC
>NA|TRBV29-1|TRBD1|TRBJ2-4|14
CSVGQPEAKNIQYF
TGCAGCGTGGGACAGCCCGAAGCCAAAAACATTCAGTACTTC
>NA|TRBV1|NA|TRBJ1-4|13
CTSSQGTDEKLFF
TGCACCAGCAGCCAAGGGACAGATGAAAAACTGTTTTTT
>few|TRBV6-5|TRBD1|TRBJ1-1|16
CASSYSPGQGMAEAFF
TGTGCCAGCAGTTACTCGCCCGGACAGGGGATGGCTGAAGCTTTCTTT
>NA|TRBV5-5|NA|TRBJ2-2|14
CASSLVAGTGELFF
TGTGCCAGCAGCTTGGTGGCAGGAACCGGGGAGCTGTTTTTT
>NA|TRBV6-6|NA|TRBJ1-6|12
CASRAGQSPLHF
TGTGCCAGCAGAGCGGGCCAATCACCCCTCCACTTT
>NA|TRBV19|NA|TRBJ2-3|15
CASSIGQAYTDTQYF
TGTGCCAGTAGTATAGGACAGGCCTACACAGATACGCAGTATTTT
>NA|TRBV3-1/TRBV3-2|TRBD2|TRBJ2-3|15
CASSPQSGSSDTQYF
TGTGCCAGCAGCCCTCAGAGCGGGAGCTCAGATACGCAGTATTTT
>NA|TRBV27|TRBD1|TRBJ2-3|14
CASSRDRATDTQYF
TGTGCCAGCAGCCGGGACAGGGCGACAGATACGCAGTATTTT
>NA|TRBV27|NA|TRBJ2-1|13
CASSFAQGYEQFF
TGTGCCAGCAGTTTCGCCCAGGGGTATGAGCAGTTCTTC
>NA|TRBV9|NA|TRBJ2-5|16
CASSVGGRGAQETQYF
TGTGCCAGCAGCGTAGGCGGACGTGGGGCCCAAGAGACCCAGTACTTC
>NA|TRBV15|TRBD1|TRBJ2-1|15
CATSSPGQGFNEQFF
TGTGCCACCAGCTCTCCGGGACAGGGCTTTAATGAGCAGTTCTTC
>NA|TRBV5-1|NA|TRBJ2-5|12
CASSLDLETQYF
TGCGCCAGCAGCTTGGACTTGGAGACCCAGTACTTC
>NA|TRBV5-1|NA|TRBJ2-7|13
CASSRDLAYEQYF
TGCGCCAGCAGCCGGGACTTGGCCTACGAGCAGTACTTC
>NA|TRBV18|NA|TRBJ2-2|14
CASSPPSRGGELFF
TGTGCCAGCTCACCACCGAGTCGGGGTGGGGAGCTGTTTTTT
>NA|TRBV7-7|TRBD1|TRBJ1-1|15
CASSPVGQGNTEAFF
TGTGCCAGCAGCCCGGTGGGACAGGGGAACACTGAAGCTTTCTTT
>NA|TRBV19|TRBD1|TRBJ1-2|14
CASRRTGESDGYTF
TGTGCCAGTAGAAGGACAGGGGAGAGCGATGGCTACACCTTC
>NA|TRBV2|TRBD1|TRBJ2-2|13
CASRGDSTGELFF
TGTGCCAGCAGGGGGGACAGCACCGGGGAGCTGTTTTTT
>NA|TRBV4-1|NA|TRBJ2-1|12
CASSQGSPEQFF
TGCGCCAGCAGCCAAGGGAGTCCTGAGCAGTTCTTC
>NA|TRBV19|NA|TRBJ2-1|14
CASSIGHTYNEQFF
TGTGCCAGTAGTATAGGACACACCTACAATGAGCAGTTCTTC
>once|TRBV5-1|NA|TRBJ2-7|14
CASSYRTVSYEQYF
TGCGCCAGCAGCTACAGGACAGTGTCCTACGAGCAGTACTTC
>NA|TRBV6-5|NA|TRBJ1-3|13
CASSPSLGGTIYF
TGTGCCAGCAGTCCTAGCTTGGGGGGCACCATATATTTT
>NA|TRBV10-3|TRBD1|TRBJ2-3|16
CAIRPGQGIETDTQYF
TGTGCCATCAGACCGGGACAGGGTATCGAGACAGATACGCAGTATTTT
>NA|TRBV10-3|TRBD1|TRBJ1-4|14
CAISEGQGYEKLFF
TGTGCCATCAGTGAAGGACAGGGGTATGAAAAACTGTTTTTT
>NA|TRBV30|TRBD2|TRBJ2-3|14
CAWSIGRAEHGQYF
TGTGCCTGGAGTATCGGGAGGGCCGAACATGGGCAGTATTTT
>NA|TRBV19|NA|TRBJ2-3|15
CASSILETPTDTQYF
TGTGCCAGTAGTATTTTAGAAACCCCCACAGATACGCAGTATTTT
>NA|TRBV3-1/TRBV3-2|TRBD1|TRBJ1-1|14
CASSGDRANTEAFF
TGTGCCAGCAGCGGGGACAGGGCGAACACTGAAGCTTTCTTT
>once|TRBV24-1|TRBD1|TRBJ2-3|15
CATSDLTGDTDTQYF
TGTGCCACCAGTGACCTTACAGGGGACACAGATACGCAGTATTTT
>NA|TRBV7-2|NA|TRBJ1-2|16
CASSLRSSATFGGYTF
TGTGCCAGCAGCTTGAGGTCCTCGGCCACCTTCGGTGGCTACACCTTC
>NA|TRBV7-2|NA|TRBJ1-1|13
CASSLGQNSEAFF
TGTGCCAGCAGCCTCGGACAGAACTCTGAAGCTTTCTTT